Each of the 27 T cell receptor beta chains below was sequenced from the same sample in a study of cytomegalovirus exposure and HLA in healthy donors. The PCR used 60 Vbeta and 13 Jbeta primers. Repertoires were generated with immunoSEQ multiplex PCR, while TCRdb's copy carries only in-frame clones and drops some. This sample has 170,000 or so clones, with roughly 84% found just once. Sequencing was done on a sample of PBMCs. The receptors originated from a man in his fifties in good health and CMV-seropositive.

The CDR3 here is CSVDGEGNTGELFF. The DNA of the CDR3 is TGCAGCGTTGACGGCGAGGGTAACACCGGGGAGCTGTTTTTT. The J gene is TRBJ2-2, the V gene TRBV29-1; a possible D gene is TRBD2 (5 bases). The germline CDR1 and CDR2 sequences are SQVTM and ANQGSEA. The CDR3 runs 14 residues. V dropped 3 bases and J dropped 2 bases, with 10 bases sitting between them.

This clone was counted only a few times. This chain links TRBV5-4 with TRBJ2-7; 7 bases match TRBD1. The CDR3 contains 15 residues. Trimming cost V 0 bases and J 0 bases; bases outside gene matches: 3. In germline, CDR1 is SGHNT, CDR2 YYREEE (reference sequence). The CDR3 protein is CASSLERGPSYEQYF. Here the CDR3 DNA reads TGTGCCAGCAGCTTGGAAAGGGGGCCCTCCTACGAGCAGTACTTC. Drawing the rest from reference TRBV5-4 and TRBJ2-7, the complete variable domain is ETGVTQSPTHLIKTRGQQVTLRCSSQSGHNTVSWYQQALGQGPQFIFQYYREEENGRGNFPPRFSGLQFPNYSSELNVNALELDDSALYLCASSLERGPSYEQYFGPGTRLTVT.

The chain's CDR3 is CATNARQGKNTGELFF. The DNA for the CDR3 is TGTGCCACCAACGCTAGACAGGGGAAGAACACCGGGGAGCTGTTTTTT. The chain links TRBV10-3 to TRBJ2-2; 8 nucleotides line up with TRBD1. CDR3 size: 16 residues. V shed 10 bases, J shed 1 base, and the junction held 11 bases outside the gene matches. From germline, CDR1 is ENHRY and CDR2 SYGVKD.

This chain joins TRBV7-3 and TRBJ2-1; the match to TRBD2 covers 10 bases. The J segment lost 8 bases and the V segment lost 3 bases, leaving 10 bases of the junction unmatched. The germline CDR1 and CDR2 sequences are SGHTA and FQGTGA. The CDR3 loop spans 16 amino acids. CDR3 amino acids: CASSLTGTSVPHEQFF. In DNA, the CDR3 is TGTGCCAGCAGCTTGACCGGGACTAGCGTCCCCCATGAGCAGTTCTTC.

This clone was seen a single time. V gene TRBV6-5 combines with J gene TRBJ2-1; unclear D gene. Germline V CDR1 and CDR2: MNHEY, SVGAGI. The ends were cut back, 0 bases at V and 9 bases at J, with 6 bases in the middle. This CDR3 contains 12 residues. For the CDR3, the DNA is TGTGCCAGCAGTTACTCTGGCTCTGAGCAGTTCTTC. Encoded protein: CASSYSGSEQFF.

CDR3 sequence: CASKGRGNYEQYF. The CDR3 DNA reads TGTGCCAGCAAAGGAAGGGGGAACTACGAGCAGTACTTC. This chain links TRBV27 with TRBJ2-7, with a weak D call TRBD1 (6 bases). Germline assignment: CDR1 MNHEY and CDR2 SMNVEV (reference sequence). With 7 bases removed from V and 3 bases from J, the gap between germline ends came to 13 bases. The CDR3 contains 13 residues.

For this clone: One junction end disagrees with the germline gene, perhaps due to a read error. The CDR3 here is CASSLGLAGNIGELFF. For the CDR3, the DNA is TGTGCCAGCAGCTTGGGACTAGCGGGGAACATCGGGGAGCTGTTTTTT. The genes are TRBV5-4 and TRBJ2-2; the match to TRBD2 covers 11 bases. The length of the CDR3 is 16 residues. Germline assignment: CDR1 SGHNT and CDR2 YYREEE (reference sequence).

This chain uses TRBV18 with TRBJ2-5, with D perhaps matching TRBD2 (5 bases). The CDR3 loop spans 15 amino acids. The germline CDR1 and CDR2 sequences are KGHSH and LQKENI. The V end was cut by 1 base, the J end by 0 bases, with 9 bases between. The CDR3 here is CASSPRSRDQETQYF. In DNA, the CDR3 is TGTGCCAGCTCACCACGTTCGCGGGACCAAGAGACCCAGTACTTC.

In DNA form, the CDR3 reads TGCGCCAGCAGCCAAGCTGGGGCCAGCGGGGGTTACGAGCAGTACTTC. This sequence encodes CASSQAGASGGYEQYF. The chain combines TRBV4-1 with TRBJ2-7; 8 positions match TRBD2. V trimming: 1 base; J trimming: 4 bases; junction bases outside the gene matches: 9. CDR3 length equals 16 residues. Germline loops: CDR1 MGHRA, CDR2 YSYEKL.

The chain employs TRBV19 and TRBJ1-3; 7 bases line up with TRBD1. Germline trimming cut 9 bases from V and 0 bases from J; bases unmatched to any gene: 8. Germline CDR1 is LNHDA and CDR2 is SQIVND (reference sequence). This CDR3 has 15 amino acids. The CDR3 bases are TGTGCCAGCGGGTTCGGACAGGACTCTGGAAACACCATATATTTT. Protein: CASGFGQDSGNTIYF.

This chain uses TRBV5-1 with TRBJ2-1, with TRBD2 matching 12 bases. The CDR3 spans 15 residues. Trimming removed 2 bases from V and 13 bases from J; junction bases left unmatched: 10. CDR1 is SGHRS and CDR2 is YFSETQ in the germline V gene. The CDR3 DNA reads TGCGCCAGCAGCTTACCGACTAGCGGGAGCCCCGGTCAGTTCTTC. Amino acid sequence: CASSLPTSGSPGQFF.

V usage is TRBV6-1 and J usage is TRBJ1-5, with D possibly TRBD1 on 5 matching bases. Looked up from germline, CDR1 is MNHNS and CDR2 is SASEGT. Trimming removed 1 base at V and 4 bases at J, with 8 bases between. This CDR3 has 14 amino acids. For the CDR3, the DNA is TGTGCCAGCAGTGAAGGGAACAGGAATCAGCCCCAGCATTTT. Translated, it gives CASSEGNRNQPQHF.

This clone showed up just a few times. The chain has TRBV18 and TRBJ2-5; 7 positions match TRBD2. The V gene's germline CDR1 is KGHSH and CDR2 LQKENI. There are 15 residues in the CDR3. Trimming took 5 bases from V and 0 from J; bases not matched to a gene: 6. CDR3 amino acids: CASSTRTSDQETQYF. In DNA, the CDR3 is TGTGCCAGCTCAACCAGGACTAGTGACCAAGAGACCCAGTACTTC.

J is TRBJ2-7 and V is TRBV18; D remains ambiguous. The germline V gene encodes CDR1 KGHSH and CDR2 LQKENI. This CDR3 comprises 13 residues. Trimming removed 0 bases at V and 3 bases at J, with 6 bases between. The CDR3: CASSPPGNYEQYV. CDR3 in DNA: TGTGCCAGCTCACCACCAGGCAACTACGAGCAGTACGTC.

V usage is TRBV5-4 and J usage is TRBJ1-1; 7 bases align to TRBD1. The length of the CDR3 is 15 residues. The germline V gene has CDR1 SGHNT and CDR2 YYREEE (reference sequence). The ends lost 0 bases at V and 8 bases at J; junction bases unmatched: 10. In nucleotides, the CDR3 is TGTGCCAGCAGCTTGGAGGGGGTCGGACAGGTCGAAGCTTTCTTT. It encodes CASSLEGVGQVEAFF.

V is TRBV6-1 and J is TRBJ1-1; 9 bases map to TRBD1. Trimming cost V 3 bases and J 1 base; bases outside gene matches: 6. This CDR3 spans 16 amino acids. The V gene's germline CDR1 is MNHNS and CDR2 SASEGT. The CDR3 sequence is CASSDPGQGSNTEAFF. The CDR3 DNA is TGTGCCAGCAGTGACCCGGGACAGGGTTCGAACACTGAAGCTTTCTTT.

The rearrangement joins TRBV5-8 to TRBJ2-1; 7 positions agree with TRBD2. CDR3 length: 15 amino acids. The V segment lost 4 bases and the J segment 9 bases; nucleotides outside the gene matches: 13. The germline CDR1 and CDR2 sequences are SGHTS and YDEGEE. CDR3 DNA sequence: TGTGCCAGCAGCAAGAGCCCGTTAGCGGGCAGTGAGCAGTTCTTC. Translated: CASSKSPLAGSEQFF. The full variable domain, in which reference TRBV5-8 and TRBJ2-1 provide the parts outside the CDR3, is EAGVTQSPTHLIKTRGQQATLRCSPISGHTSVYWYQQALGLGLQFLLWYDEGEERNRGNFPPRFSGRQFPNYSSELNVNALELEDSALYLCASSKSPLAGSEQFFGPGTRLTVL.

The CDR3 reads CASKTGFSSYNEQFF. CDR3 in DNA: TGTGCCAGTAAAACGGGGTTTAGCTCCTACAATGAGCAGTTCTTC. The rearrangement uses TRBV19 and TRBJ2-1; D possibly corresponds to TRBD2 (5 bases). Germline CDR1 and CDR2: LNHDA and SQIVND (reference sequence). V shed 7 bases and J shed 0 bases, with 13 bases lying between them. The CDR3 is 15 residues long.

The chain uses TRBV12-5 and TRBJ2-5, with TRBD2 identical over 9 bases. Germline CDR1 reads LGHNT; CDR2 reads FRNRAP. V trimming: 5 bases; J trimming: 4 bases; junction bases outside the gene matches: 5. The CDR3 consists of 14 residues. CDR3 protein: CASGRAAGGETQYF. CDR3 coding DNA: TGTGCTAGTGGTCGGGCAGCGGGGGGAGAGACCCAGTACTTC.

The V gene is TRBV6-5, the J gene TRBJ1-6; D is possibly TRBD1 (5 bases). V was trimmed by 6 bases and J by 2 bases, leaving 11 bases between them. The CDR3 runs 15 residues. Germline V gene data show CDR1 as MNHEY and CDR2 as SVGAGI. The DNA of the CDR3 is TGTGCCAGCAGGGCCGACAGTACCTATAATTCACCCCTCCACTTT. Translation: CASRADSTYNSPLHF.

This clone has just a few counts. V usage is TRBV7-9 and J usage is TRBJ1-2; D is perhaps TRBD1 (5 bases). With 5 bases removed from V and 7 bases from J, the gap between germline ends came to 20 bases. This CDR3 has 15 amino acids. Germline values: CDR1 SEHNR, CDR2 FQNEAQ (reference sequence). The CDR3 is CASSAPPSGKAGYTF. CDR3 coding DNA: TGTGCCAGCAGCGCCCCCCCATCAGGGAAGGCTGGCTACACCTTC.

In its sample, this clone was seen a few times. The genes are TRBV9 and TRBJ2-1; possibly TRBD1 for D (5 bases). Trimming pared 4 bases from V and 1 base from J, leaving 9 bases between. This CDR3 has 14 residues. Germline CDR1 reads SGDLS; CDR2 reads YYNGEE. The CDR3 DNA reads TGTGCCAGCAGCATGGGGCGGTCCTACAATGAGCAGTTCTTC. It translates to CASSMGRSYNEQFF.

The chain is built from TRBV9 and TRBJ1-2; 7 bases match TRBD1. Trimming took 3 bases from V and 2 from J; bases not matched to a gene: 4. The CDR3 is made up of 14 amino acids. The germline V gene encodes CDR1 SGDLS and CDR2 YYNGEE. The CDR3 region is CASSGRGQNYGYTF. The CDR3 DNA is TGTGCCAGCAGCGGTCGGGGACAGAACTATGGCTACACCTTC.

The chain combines TRBV6-1 with TRBJ1-5, with 8 bases aligning to TRBD1. This CDR3 has 14 residues. Trimming took 3 bases from V and 7 from J; bases not matched to a gene: 5. The germline V gene encodes CDR1 MNHNS and CDR2 SASEGT. Written as DNA, the CDR3 is TGTGCCAGCAGTGAGGGACAGGCGTTCCAGCCCCAGCATTTT. Amino acids: CASSEGQAFQPQHF.

The genes are TRBV5-1 and TRBJ2-5; D gene ambiguous. The V gene lost 0 bases and the J gene lost 2 bases, with 11 bases spanning the gap. CDR1 and CDR2 (germline): SGHRS, YFSETQ. The CDR3 runs 15 residues. CDR3 sequence (DNA): TGCGCCAGCAGCTTGGGTTCAGGCTCACAAGAGACCCAGTACTTC. Amino acid sequence: CASSLGSGSQETQYF.

This chain joins TRBV5-1 and TRBJ1-2; D remains ambiguous. Trimming stripped 3 bases from V and 4 bases from J, with 13 bases between. Germline V gene sequence: CDR1 SGHRS, CDR2 YFSETQ. The CDR3 has 14 amino acids. CDR3 in DNA: TGCGCCAGCAGCTCCGATTTTGCCGGCTATGGCTACACCTTC. Encoded protein: CASSSDFAGYGYTF.

The chain has TRBV5-1 and TRBJ2-3; TRBD2 aligns across 9 bases. CDR3 length: 16 amino acids. The germline V gene has CDR1 SGHRS and CDR2 YFSETQ. J lost 5 bases, V lost 1 base, and 8 bases had no gene match. This chain's CDR3 is CASSLRLAGTVDTQYF. CDR3 coding DNA: TGCGCCAGCAGCTTGAGGCTAGCGGGGACGGTAGATACGCAGTATTTT.